The 7 T cell receptor beta chains in this list originate from one sample, sequenced in a study of control samples from healthy donors and cancer patients. This table comes from immunoSEQ multiplex PCR, and its TCRdb copy is limited to in-frame clones, with some not included. The table records around 130,000 clones, about nine tenths of them present only once. Input material: PBMCs. These receptors were obtained from a man aged 50 to 60 with head and neck cancer.

The chain couples TRBV13 to TRBJ2-7, with no clear D. Germline V gene sequence: CDR1 PRHDT, CDR2 FYEKMQ (reference sequence). The CDR3 contains 14 residues. Trimming shortened V by 5 bases and J by 3 bases, and 14 bases separated the two germline ends. CDR3 sequence (DNA): TGTGCCAGCAGCGTCAATGATAAACTCTACGAGCAGTACTTC. This translates into CASSVNDKLYEQYF.

This rearrangement joins TRBV20-1 to TRBJ1-5; possibly TRBD1 for D (6 bases). Germline-derived CDR1 and CDR2 are DFQATT and SNEGSKA (reference sequence). V was shortened by 3 bases and J by 3 bases, with 12 bases between the two germline ends. The CDR3 contains 14 residues. The CDR3 nucleotides read TGCAGTGCTAGTGGCGGACAGTACAATCAGCCCCAGCATTTT. Translation: CSASGGQYNQPQHF.

This clone was picked up one time. The chain recombines TRBV19 with TRBJ2-1; no reliable D call. The CDR3 has 14 amino acids. The V gene lost 7 bases and the J gene lost 2 bases, with 12 bases spanning the gap. Looked up from germline, CDR1 is LNHDA and CDR2 is SQIVND (reference sequence). The CDR3 region is CASTSFKAYNEQFF. The CDR3 DNA reads TGTGCCAGTACCTCCTTTAAGGCCTACAATGAGCAGTTCTTC.

V is TRBV5-1 and J is TRBJ1-1; TRBD1 is a possible D gene (6 bases). CDR1 SGHRS and CDR2 YFSETQ come from the germline V gene. V was clipped by 4 bases and J by 8 bases, with 15 bases between them. The CDR3 has 13 amino acids. This CDR3 reads CASSISDRLEAFF. CDR3 bases: TGCGCCAGCAGCATCTCCGACAGGCTAGAAGCTTTCTTT.

This sequence joins TRBV5-4 and TRBJ1-1; tentatively, D is TRBD1 (5 bases). From germline, CDR1 is SGHNT and CDR2 YYREEE (reference sequence). V dropped 0 bases and J dropped 2 bases, with 11 bases sitting between them. The CDR3 loop spans 15 amino acids. This CDR3 is CASSLAAGFNTEAFF. In DNA form, the CDR3 reads TGTGCCAGCAGCTTGGCCGCAGGGTTTAACACTGAAGCTTTCTTT.

The chain couples TRBV6-5 to TRBJ1-2, with a possible D match to TRBD1 (5 bases). The CDR3 has 16 amino acids. Trimming cost V 0 bases and J 5 bases, with 16 bases left between them. The germline CDR1 and CDR2 sequences are MNHEY and SVGAGI. This CDR3 reads CASSYSYPGWEYGYTF. The CDR3 bases are TGTGCCAGCAGTTACTCGTATCCAGGGTGGGAATATGGCTACACCTTC.

V gene TRBV27 combines with J gene TRBJ1-5; a weak D match, TRBD1 (6 bases). Germline V CDR1 and CDR2: MNHEY, SMNVEV (reference sequence). Trimming took 5 bases from V and 3 from J, leaving 8 bases between them. This CDR3 spans 13 amino acids. The CDR3 reads CASSTGYNQPQHF. Here the CDR3 DNA reads TGTGCCAGCAGTACAGGGTACAATCAGCCCCAGCATTTT.